This TCR beta chain was identified during a study of blood T cell repertoires in COVID-19. The overall study: Samples came from the United States, Italy and Spain, spanning acute and convalescent COVID-19. T cells, B-cell-depleted T cells, or PBMCs provided the cDNA or gDNA that served as material.

In germline, CDR1 is MNHEY, CDR2 SVGAGI. Losses at the gene ends were 2 bases for V and 3 bases for J; bases not matched to a gene: 4. The CDR3 is made up of 15 amino acids. Under the authors' procedure: Reference gene primer amplification gave estimated nucleated cell counts. Here immunoSEQ multiplex PCR was the method, and the copy in TCRdb shows in-frame clones only, minus some. That table gives V, J and clone size, and the DNA gave D and trimming. The sample includes 300,000 to 400,000 clones, approximately 89% of them seen just once. The sequence was collected from a woman aged 45-65 years who had recovered from COVID-19. The sequenced sample was peripheral blood. The chain joins TRBV6-5 to TRBJ2-1; 7 bases fit TRBD1. CDR3 protein: CASSYKGTVYNEQFF. The CDR3 region has the DNA TGTGCCAGCAGTTACAAGGGGACAGTCTACAATGAGCAGTTCTTC.